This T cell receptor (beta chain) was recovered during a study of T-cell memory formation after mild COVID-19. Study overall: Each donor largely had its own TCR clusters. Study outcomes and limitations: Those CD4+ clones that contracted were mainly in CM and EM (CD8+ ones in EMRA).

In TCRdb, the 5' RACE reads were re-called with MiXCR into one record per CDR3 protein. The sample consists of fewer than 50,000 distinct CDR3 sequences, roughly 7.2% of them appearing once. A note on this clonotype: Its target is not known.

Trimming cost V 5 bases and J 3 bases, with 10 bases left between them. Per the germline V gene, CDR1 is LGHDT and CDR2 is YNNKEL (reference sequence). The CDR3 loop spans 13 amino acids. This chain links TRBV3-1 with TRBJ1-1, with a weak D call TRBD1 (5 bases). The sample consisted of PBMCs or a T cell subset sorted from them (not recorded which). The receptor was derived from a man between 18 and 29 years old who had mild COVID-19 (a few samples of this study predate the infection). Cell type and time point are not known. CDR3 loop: CASSVPGDTEAFF. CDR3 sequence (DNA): TGTGCCAGCAGCGTCCCGGGGGACACTGAAGCTTTCTTT.